The rows below give T cell receptor beta chains drawn from one sample of a study of blood T cell repertoires in COVID-19. Clones were read by immunoSEQ multiplex PCR, and TCRdb kept only the in-frame ones, dropping some. The data contain fewer than 35,000 clones, 75% to 90% of them seen just once; the ten biggest clones take up 25% to 35%. Specimen: peripheral blood. These receptors all come from a man older than 75 with acute or convalescent COVID-19. CDR3s include the opening cysteine and the closing phenylalanine or tryptophan. A D gene is named only where the DNA matches it firmly. For some rows the clone size is stated as once, few or many, or as a class when expanded; others skip it.

>NA|NA|TRBV5-4|TRBJ2-5
CASSLARQGGETQYF
TGTGCCAGCAGCTTGGCCAGGCAAGGAGGAGAGACCCAGTACTTC
>NA|TRBD1|TRBV19|TRBJ2-7
CASSPSFGRGLYEQYF
TGTGCCAGTAGTCCCAGTTTTGGCAGGGGGCTTTACGAGCAGTACTTC
>once|TRBD1|TRBV7-2|TRBJ1-2
CASSPPRGTENYGYTF
TGTGCCAGCAGCCCACCCAGGGGGACGGAGAACTATGGCTACACCTTC
>NA|TRBD2|TRBV19|TRBJ2-3
CASANSIAGGITQYF
TGTGCCAGCGCGAATTCCATAGCGGGAGGGATTACGCAGTATTTT
>NA|TRBD1|TRBV2|TRBJ1-5
CASRVQGGGSNQPQHF
TGTGCCAGCAGGGTACAGGGGGGTGGGAGCAATCAGCCCCAGCATTTT
>NA|TRBD1|TRBV5-1|TRBJ2-1
CASSLTGTGWTYNEQFF
TGCGCCAGCAGCTTGACTGGGACAGGGTGGACCTACAATGAGCAGTTCTTC
>NA|NA|TRBV14|TRBJ1-6
CASSQVTYNSPLHF
TGTGCCAGCAGCCAAGTTACTTATAATTCACCCCTCCACTTT
>NA|NA|TRBV15|TRBJ2-5
CATSRELGAQETQYF
TGTGCCACCAGCAGAGAGCTGGGGGCGCAAGAGACCCAGTACTTC
>NA|TRBD2|TRBV11-2|TRBJ2-7
CASSPLGGRDYYEQYF
TGTGCCAGCAGCCCACTAGGTGGAAGGGACTACTACGAGCAGTACTTC
>once|NA|TRBV10-1|TRBJ2-1
CASSVLAASYNEQFF
TGCGCCAGCAGTGTGCTAGCAGCATCTTACAATGAGCAGTTCTTC
>NA|NA|TRBV7-2|TRBJ1-1
CASSWRTAGEAFF
TGTGCCAGCAGCTGGCGGACTGCCGGTGAAGCTTTCTTT
>once|NA|TRBV7-2|TRBJ2-1
CASSSGGNEQFF
TGTGCCAGCAGCTCGGGTGGGAATGAGCAGTTCTTC
>once|TRBD2|TRBV5-1|TRBJ2-1
CASSWTGTSVYNEQFF
TGCGCCAGCAGCTGGACCGGGACTAGCGTATACAATGAGCAGTTCTTC
>NA|NA|TRBV18|TRBJ2-7
CASSATGALLAEQYF
TGTGCCAGCTCAGCGACAGGAGCCCTTTTGGCTGAGCAGTACTTC
>NA|NA|TRBV6-5|TRBJ1-3
CASSYSGTSGNTIYF
TGTGCCAGCAGTTATTCGGGTACCTCTGGAAACACCATATATTTT
>NA|NA|TRBV5-4|TRBJ2-1
CASSPTGGSNRYNEQFF
TGTGCCAGCAGCCCCACCGGGGGAAGCAATAGGTACAATGAGCAGTTCTTC
>NA|NA|TRBV19|TRBJ2-3
CASTPAPGNTQYF
TGTGCCAGTACCCCGGCACCGGGGAATACGCAGTATTTT
>NA|NA|TRBV7-2|TRBJ1-2
CASSLDYRGYYGYTF
TGTGCCAGCAGCTTGGACTATAGGGGTTATTATGGCTACACCTTC
>few|NA|TRBV28|TRBJ2-1
CASSPPGLRNNEQFF
TGTGCCAGCAGTCCACCGGGACTCCGCAATAATGAGCAGTTCTTC
>NA|TRBD2|TRBV4-1|TRBJ2-1
CASSQGSGRRNEQFF
TGCGCCAGCAGCCAAGGTAGCGGGAGGAGGAATGAGCAGTTCTTC
>NA|NA|TRBV9|TRBJ2-5
CASSAGAGSLREETQYF
TGTGCCAGCAGCGCTGGGGCCGGGAGCTTGAGGGAAGAGACCCAGTACTTC
>NA|NA|TRBV21-1|TRBJ1-5
CASSLRTQRQPQHF
TGTGCCAGCAGCCTTCGGACCCAGCGGCAGCCCCAGCATTTT
>NA|TRBD2|TRBV2|TRBJ2-1
CATQSPSGLAHPYNEQFF
TGTGCCACCCAGTCCCCCTCCGGACTAGCGCACCCCTACAATGAGCAGTTCTTC
>NA|TRBD1|TRBV28|TRBJ1-1
CASRPGGAGNTEAFF
TGTGCCAGCAGACCAGGGGGCGCGGGGAACACTGAAGCTTTCTTT
>NA|NA|TRBV3-1/TRBV3-2|TRBJ1-1
CASIGWGGEMAFF
TGTGCCAGCATCGGGTGGGGGGGGGAGATGGCTTTCTTT
>NA|NA|TRBV11-2|TRBJ2-7
CASSLDRAGYEQYF
TGTGCCAGCAGCTTAGATCGTGCAGGATACGAGCAGTACTTC
>NA|NA|TRBV28|TRBJ2-7
CASSRWHSSYEQYF
TGTGCCAGCAGTCGTTGGCACAGCTCCTACGAGCAGTACTTC
>NA|NA|TRBV28|TRBJ2-7
CASSRGHEQYF
TGTGCCAGCAGTAGGGGTCACGAGCAGTACTTC
>NA|TRBD1|TRBV10-3|TRBJ1-2
CAISTDREVGNGYTF
TGTGCCATCAGCACCGACAGGGAGGTTGGGAATGGCTACACCTTC
>NA|TRBD2|TRBV7-6|TRBJ2-1
CASSPGTSGRSSYNEQFF
TGTGCCAGCAGCCCCGGGACTAGCGGACGCAGTTCCTACAATGAGCAGTTCTTC
>once|NA|TRBV29-1|TRBJ2-1
CSVADPGEQFF
TGCAGCGTAGCTGACCCGGGTGAGCAGTTCTTC
>NA|TRBD2|TRBV25-1|TRBJ2-1
CASSGALGLAGWNEQFF
TGTGCCAGCTCGGGGGCCTTAGGACTAGCGGGATGGAATGAGCAGTTCTTC
>once|NA|TRBV7-2|TRBJ2-7
CASSLLGATYEQYF
TGTGCCAGCAGCTTATTGGGGGCCACCTACGAGCAGTACTTC
>once|TRBD1|TRBV6-5|TRBJ2-7
CASSRTGGRDEQYF
TGTGCCAGCAGTCGGACAGGTGGTCGGGACGAGCAGTACTTC
>once|NA|TRBV9|TRBJ1-2
CASSGGSYGYTF
TGTGCCAGCAGCGGCGGATCCTATGGCTACACCTTC
>NA|TRBD1|TRBV5-1|TRBJ2-7
CASSLGDRREQYF
TGCGCCAGCAGCTTGGGGGACAGGCGCGAGCAGTACTTC
>NA|TRBD1|TRBV7-2|TRBJ2-7
CASSFSTGAYEQYF
TGTGCCAGCAGCTTTTCGACAGGGGCCTACGAGCAGTACTTC
>NA|TRBD2|TRBV4-2|TRBJ2-7
CASSQVSAGGIYEQYF
TGTGCCAGCAGCCAAGTTTCAGCGGGAGGGATCTACGAGCAGTACTTC
>NA|NA|TRBV6-5|TRBJ2-5
CASSDSSQETQYF
TGTGCCAGCAGTGACTCGAGCCAAGAGACCCAGTACTTC
>NA|NA|TRBV5-1|TRBJ2-2
CASSLDSTGELFF
TGCGCCAGCAGCTTGGACAGCACCGGGGAGCTGTTTTTT
>NA|NA|TRBV2|TRBJ2-1
CASSVRAGDNEQFF
TGTGCCAGCAGTGTTAGAGCGGGCGACAATGAGCAGTTCTTC
>NA|NA|TRBV30|TRBJ1-2
CAWSVGGTGYTF
TGTGCCTGGAGTGTTGGAGGGACTGGCTACACCTTC